This T cell receptor (beta chain) was identified in a study of cytomegalovirus exposure and HLA in healthy donors. At the level of the study: The approximately 120 validation repertoires used the same platform as the roughly 670 first-cohort repertoires, a later analysis reported. Points from the study as a whole: Rarity marked most TCR sequences, yet some public TCRs occurred in many donors. Cytomegalovirus association was assigned to over 150 TCR beta chains. Under in vitro conditions, a few CMV-associated chains were confirmed as specific for CMV antigens.

The germline V gene has CDR1 SGHRS and CDR2 YFSETQ. This CDR3 comprises 16 residues. V was pared by 0 bases and J by 7 bases, with 9 bases of the junction left unmatched. TCRdb's table, derived via immunoSEQ multiplex PCR, lists solely in-frame clones and lacks some. The table lists roughly 330,000 clones, approximately 90% of them singletons. In the case of this clone: Antigen unknown.

This chain uses TRBV5-1 with TRBJ2-1; TRBD2 aligns across 8 bases. The source of this sequence is a woman aged 25 to 45 in good health and CMV-seropositive. Sequencing was performed on PBMCs. DNA for the CDR3: TGCGCCAGCAGCTTGGATCAGCGGGGGAAATTGAATGAGCAGTTCTTC. This sequence encodes CASSLDQRGKLNEQFF.